This TCR beta chain was identified during a study of CDR3 diversity in severe acne. The CDR3 covers 17 residues. V dropped 5 bases and J dropped 2; count of bases not matched to a gene: 7. TCRdb reanalysed the PCR reads using MiXCR and keeps one entry per CDR3 protein. In the table there are fewer than 100,000 distinct CDR3 sequences, under 65% of which are singletons. The source of this sequence is a male donor in good health, without acne. The sample comprised blood. The chain recombines TRBV12-3 or TRBV12-4 with TRBJ2-1; 12 bases fit TRBD2. CDR3 nucleotides: TGTGCCAGCAGTCTCTGGACTAGCGGGGCTACCTACAATGAGCAGTTCTTC. It codes for CASSLWTSGATYNEQFF.